These 25 T cell receptor beta chains were all obtained from the same sample, sequenced in a study of OX40 agonist ivuxolimab in advanced cancers. Profiled with immunoSEQ multiplex PCR; TCRdb holds only in-frame clones, not every one. The sample comprises 90,000 or so clones, approximately 90% of which are singletons, and around 1.6% rests with the top ten. This specimen was CD4+ or CD8+ T cells sorted from blood, taken in a trial of the OX40 agonist ivuxolimab. The receptors were gathered from an adult with an advanced solid tumor such as melanoma, head and neck, liver or kidney cancer.

The chain joins TRBV6-5 to TRBJ1-2, with TRBD1 matching over 8 bases. V gave up 5 bases and J gave up 5 bases; unmatched junction bases: 10. Germline V lookup: CDR1 MNHEY, CDR2 SVGAGI. The CDR3 loop spans 15 amino acids. The CDR3 sequence: CASSTDRAPVYGYTF. The CDR3 region has the DNA TGTGCCAGCAGTACGGACAGGGCTCCCGTGTATGGCTACACCTTC.

The chain carries TRBV19 and TRBJ1-3; D gene ambiguous. V dropped 3 bases and J dropped 8 bases, with 11 bases sitting between them. Germline loops: CDR1 LNHDA, CDR2 SQIVND (reference sequence). This CDR3 has 13 residues. The DNA for the CDR3 is TGTGCCAGTAGTATTCGGAGCCCGGACACCATATATTTT. Its translation is CASSIRSPDTIYF.

This chain uses TRBV19 with TRBJ2-1; 8 bases fit TRBD1. The CDR3 sequence is 15 residues long. The V gene end was trimmed by 3 bases and the J gene end by 5 bases; junction bases not matched to a gene: 6. Germline CDR1 reads LNHDA; CDR2 reads SQIVND (reference sequence). CDR3 nucleotide sequence: TGTGCCAGTAGTATCTTGGGACAGGACAACAATGAGCAGTTCTTC. Translation gives CASSILGQDNNEQFF.

The gene calls are TRBV15 and TRBJ2-7; the match to TRBD1 covers 9 bases. V shed 2 bases, J shed 5 bases, and the junction held 13 bases outside the gene matches. This CDR3 is built from 17 residues. Germline-derived CDR1 and CDR2 are LNHNV and YYDKDF (reference sequence). CDR3 region: CATSRSRVDRGIHEQYF. The CDR3 nucleotides read TGTGCCACCAGCAGAAGTCGAGTGGACAGGGGTATCCACGAGCAGTACTTC.

The chain employs TRBV10-1 and TRBJ1-2; D not certain. Trimming removed 5 bases from V and 8 bases from J, with 12 bases in between. This CDR3 spans 12 amino acids. Looked up from germline, CDR1 is WNHNN and CDR2 is SYGVQD (reference sequence). Here the CDR3 reads CASSSGAGGYTF. The CDR3 nucleotides read TGCGCCAGCAGTTCTGGAGCTGGCGGCTACACCTTC.

The V and J genes are TRBV2 and TRBJ2-3, with TRBD1 matching 7 bases. V lost 7 bases, J lost 6 bases, and 13 bases stayed unmatched. Germline V lookup: CDR1 SNHLY, CDR2 FYNNEI. The CDR3 contains 15 residues. This CDR3 is CASTGPDRKADTQYF. The CDR3 DNA reads as TGTGCCAGCACCGGGCCGGACAGGAAGGCGGATACGCAGTATTTT.

This chain connects TRBV2 to TRBJ2-3; 10 bases line up with TRBD2. The CDR3 spans 16 residues. The trim removed 5 bases at V and 0 bases at J, leaving 5 bases unmatched. CDR1 is SNHLY and CDR2 is FYNNEI in the germline V gene. The CDR3 sequence is CASSLSGRTSTDTQYF. CDR3 nucleotide sequence: TGTGCCAGCAGTCTTAGCGGGAGGACCAGCACAGATACGCAGTATTTT.

CDR3 DNA sequence: TGTGCCAGCAGGGATGATAAGCTAGCCAAAAACATTCAGTACTTC. It encodes CASRDDKLAKNIQYF. The chain links TRBV28 to TRBJ2-4; D gene uncertain. The V end lost 6 bases, the J end lost 0 bases, and 12 bases lay between the germline ends. Germline V gene data show CDR1 as MDHEN and CDR2 as SYDVKM. This CDR3 is 15 amino acids long.

This chain uses TRBV10-1 with TRBJ1-2; D is perhaps TRBD1 (5 bases). Germline assignment: CDR1 WNHNN and CDR2 SYGVQD (reference sequence). This CDR3 is built from 13 residues. Trimming cost V 11 bases and J 5 bases, with 18 bases left between them. The chain's CDR3 is CASSSSGAYGYTF. In DNA, the CDR3 is TGCGCCTCCAGCAGTTCTGGGGCTTATGGCTACACCTTC.

The chain is built from TRBV18 and TRBJ1-1; D gene ambiguous. Germline V lookup: CDR1 KGHSH, CDR2 LQKENI. The CDR3 runs to 14 residues. Trimming left V 3 bases short and J 1 base short, with 9 bases between. CDR3 loop: CASSPIPRNTEAFF. In DNA form, the CDR3 reads TGTGCCAGCTCACCCATCCCCCGGAACACTGAAGCTTTCTTT.

The gene calls are TRBV18 and TRBJ1-4; 9 bases are a match to TRBD1. The CDR3 is 15 amino acids. CDR1 and CDR2 from the germline V gene are KGHSH and LQKENI. Unmatched junction bases numbered 3, after V lost 3 bases and J lost 4 bases. The CDR3 region has the DNA TGTGCCAGCTCACCCGGGACAGGGAATAATGAAAAACTGTTTTTT. It yields the protein CASSPGTGNNEKLFF.

The chain recombines TRBV7-2 with TRBJ2-2; D unclear. Germline V gene lookup returns CDR1 SGHTA and CDR2 FQGNSA. V lost 5 bases and J 3 bases, leaving 7 bases between the germline ends. The CDR3 consists of 13 residues. The CDR3 DNA reads TGTGCCAGCAGCGAACGATACACCGGGGAGCTGTTTTTT. Protein: CASSERYTGELFF. The full variable domain, its missing parts supplied by reference TRBV7-2 and TRBJ2-2, is GAGVSQSPSNKVTEKGKDVELRCDPISGHTALYWYRQSLGQGLEFLIYFQGNSAPDKSGLPSDRFSAERTGGSVSTLTIQRTQQEDSAVYLCASSERYTGELFFGEGSRLTVL.

V is TRBV14 and J is TRBJ2-1, with TRBD1 matching over 8 bases. Germline trimming cut 1 base from V and 7 bases from J; bases unmatched to any gene: 6. The germline V gene encodes CDR1 SGHDN and CDR2 FVKESK. The CDR3 contains 15 residues. This CDR3 reads CASSQALGQANEQFF. CDR3 bases: TGTGCCAGCAGCCAAGCCCTGGGACAGGCGAATGAGCAGTTCTTC.

The rearrangement uses TRBV19 and TRBJ2-3; TRBD2 might be the D (6 bases). CDR1 is LNHDA and CDR2 is SQIVND in the germline V gene (reference sequence). V was pared by 3 bases and J by 2 bases, with 9 bases between. The CDR3 spans 14 residues. The CDR3 spells CASSIGGDTDTQYF. CDR3 nucleotide sequence: TGTGCCAGTAGTATCGGGGGAGACACAGATACGCAGTATTTT. Drawing the rest from reference TRBV19 and TRBJ2-3, the complete variable domain is DGGITQSPKYLFRKEGQNVTLSCEQNLNHDAMYWYRQDPGQGLRLIYYSQIVNDFQKGDIAEGYSVSREKKESFPLTVTSAQKNPTAFYLCASSIGGDTDTQYFGPGTRLTVL.

This sequence joins TRBV7-9 and TRBJ2-7; D unclear. The V end lost 1 base, the J end lost 4 bases, and 5 bases lay between the germline ends. This CDR3 spans 12 amino acids. Germline CDR1 reads SEHNR; CDR2 reads FQNEAQ (reference sequence). CDR3 DNA sequence: TGTGCCAGCAGCTTAGAGGAGTACGAGCAGTACTTC. Its protein is CASSLEEYEQYF.

As DNA, the CDR3 is TGTGCCAGCAGCTCGAGACTAGCCGTGCAACAGTTCTTC. This encodes CASSSRLAVQQFF. The chain uses TRBV7-9 and TRBJ2-1; TRBD2 agrees at 7 bases. The germline V gene has CDR1 SEHNR and CDR2 FQNEAQ (reference sequence). The trim removed 4 bases at V and 13 bases at J, leaving 10 bases unmatched. The CDR3 has 13 amino acids.

In regard to this clone: The sample contains more than one DNA sequence encoding this CDR3. The rearrangement uses TRBV7-2 and TRBJ2-5, with a weak D call TRBD2 (6 bases). In germline, CDR1 is SGHTA, CDR2 FQGNSA. Trimming removed 5 bases from V and 1 base from J, with 11 bases in between. CDR3 length equals 14 residues. CDR3 loop: CASSRSGPQETQYF. The CDR3 DNA reads TGTGCCAGCAGCCGGAGCGGGCCCCAAGAGACCCAGTACTTC.

The chain combines TRBV6-1 with TRBJ2-4, with D unresolved. Germline V gene sequence: CDR1 MNHNS, CDR2 SASEGT. Deletions cut 0 bases from V and 7 bases from J, with 13 bases between. The CDR3 loop spans 15 amino acids. The CDR3 protein is CASSEASLSGNIQYF. Here the CDR3 DNA reads TGTGCCAGCAGTGAAGCCTCCTTATCTGGGAACATTCAGTACTTC.

The chain uses TRBV25-1 and TRBJ2-3; 9 bases match TRBD2. Germline CDR1 is MGHDK and CDR2 is SYGVNS. J was trimmed by 3 bases and V by 3 bases; bases with no gene match: 10. This CDR3 contains 17 residues. CDR3: CASSDPLDAGGTDTQYF. The DNA for the CDR3 is TGTGCCAGCAGTGACCCCTTAGATGCGGGGGGGACAGATACGCAGTATTTT. Looking up the rest from reference TRBV25-1 and TRBJ2-3 gives the full variable domain: EADIYQTPRYLVIGTGKKITLECSQTMGHDKMYWYQQDPGMELHLIHYSYGVNSTEKGDLSSESTVSRIRTEHFPLTLESARPSHTSQYLCASSDPLDAGGTDTQYFGPGTRLTVL.

The chain couples TRBV11-2 to TRBJ1-1; no firm D call. V was pared by 0 bases and J by 9 bases, with 11 bases between. This CDR3 region has 13 residues. The germline CDR1 and CDR2 sequences are SGHAT and FQNNGV. CDR3: CASSLDGVGKAFF. The CDR3 DNA reads as TGTGCCAGCAGCTTAGACGGGGTGGGTAAAGCTTTCTTT.

The V and J genes are TRBV10-1 and TRBJ1-2; D ambiguous. Germline CDR1 WNHNN, CDR2 SYGVQD (reference sequence). The CDR3 consists of 12 residues. V was pared by 0 bases and J by 8 bases, with 7 bases between. CDR3 DNA sequence: TGCGCCAGCAGTGAGTCGGGAGGGGGCTACACCTTC. Encoded protein: CASSESGGGYTF.

The CDR3 here is CSVRGQTPYGYTF. CDR3 bases: TGCAGCGTTCGGGGACAAACCCCCTATGGCTACACCTTC. The chain joins TRBV29-1 to TRBJ1-2, with D maybe TRBD1 (6 bases). The CDR3 extends over 13 amino acids. Trimming pared 5 bases from V and 4 bases from J, leaving 14 bases between. Germline V gives CDR1 SQVTM, CDR2 ANQGSEA.

The chain has TRBV7-2 and TRBJ2-3; D could derive from TRBD1 or TRBD2 (5 bases each). CDR3 length equals 15 residues. V lost 1 base and J lost 4, with 12 bases in between. Germline CDR1 is SGHTA and CDR2 is FQGNSA. This CDR3 is CASSLESMGADTQYF. The CDR3 nucleotides read TGTGCCAGCAGCTTAGAATCGATGGGGGCAGATACGCAGTATTTT.

This clone was observed a single time. J is TRBJ1-2 and V is TRBV18, with TRBD1 matching 9 bases. This CDR3 is built from 15 residues. In germline, CDR1 is KGHSH, CDR2 LQKENI. Germline trimming cut 3 bases from V and 0 bases from J; bases unmatched to any gene: 2. CDR3 sequence: CASSPRTGANYGYTF. For the CDR3, the DNA is TGTGCCAGCTCACCTCGGACAGGGGCTAACTATGGCTACACCTTC.

The chain recombines TRBV7-8 with TRBJ1-2, with 7 bases that match TRBD1. The V gene end was trimmed by 5 bases and the J gene end by 9 bases; junction bases not matched to a gene: 21. This CDR3 is built from 17 residues. Germline lookup yields CDR1 SGHVS and CDR2 FQNEAQ. Written as DNA, the CDR3 is TGTGCCAGCAGCCCTAGAGTGGGGACAGTGACGCCGGGAAGCTACACCTTC. It specifies CASSPRVGTVTPGSYTF.